Sequencing of this T cell receptor (beta chain) was carried out in a study of T cell responses to AZD1222 COVID-19 vaccine. The study's findings and limits: Targets within unmutated variant regions were reportedly found for nearly half of spike-specific TCRs. Repertoire collection took place solely once the T cell response had peaked. There were vaccine-associated CD4 TCRs across spike, dominant at 160-218 and 743-854. Females outnumbered males among donors, who were mostly white British; clonal diversity was possibly underestimated.

Concerning this clone itself: The target antigen is unknown.

V was pared by 0 bases and J by 6 bases, with 11 bases between. The CDR3 loop spans 14 amino acids. CDR1 is SGHKS and CDR2 is YYEKEE in the germline V gene (reference sequence). Profiled with immunoSEQ multiplex PCR; TCRdb holds only in-frame clones, not every one. Seen here are more than 100,000 clones, approximately 87% observed once, and the top ten hold roughly 3.5%. Sequencing was performed on peripheral blood, taken on day 0 of AZD1222 vaccination. The sequence was collected from an adult in good health. The chain combines TRBV5-5 with TRBJ2-3; maybe TRBD2 (6 bases). The DNA of the CDR3 is TGTGCCAGCAGCTTGGATCCAGGGAGGGATACGCAGTATTTT. It yields the protein CASSLDPGRDTQYF. Looking up the rest from reference TRBV5-5 and TRBJ2-3 gives the full variable domain: DAGVTQSPTHLIKTRGQQVTLRCSPISGHKSVSWYQQVLGQGPQFIFQYYEKEERGRGNFPDRFSARQFPNYSSELNVNALLLGDSALYLCASSLDPGRDTQYFGPGTRLTVL.